This T cell receptor (beta chain) was found in a study of T cells in tumors and immune-related adverse events. This clone appeared once. The germline V gene encodes CDR1 LNHNV and CDR2 YYDKDF (reference sequence). CDR3 length: 15 residues. Trimming removed 3 bases at V and 5 bases at J, with 15 bases between. TCRdb's table, derived via immunoSEQ multiplex PCR, lists solely in-frame clones and lacks some. The sample lists 4,500 or so clones, 82% occurring once. The TCR originated in a female donor with metastatic renal cell carcinoma. The sequencing here drew on skin tissue, taken from a patient treated with anti-PD-1 therapy. The chain recombines TRBV15 with TRBJ2-3; TRBD2 is a possible D gene (6 bases). The CDR3 sequence is CATSRERVQGDTQYF. The CDR3 coding sequence is TGTGCCACCAGCAGGGAGCGGGTCCAGGGAGATACGCAGTATTTT.